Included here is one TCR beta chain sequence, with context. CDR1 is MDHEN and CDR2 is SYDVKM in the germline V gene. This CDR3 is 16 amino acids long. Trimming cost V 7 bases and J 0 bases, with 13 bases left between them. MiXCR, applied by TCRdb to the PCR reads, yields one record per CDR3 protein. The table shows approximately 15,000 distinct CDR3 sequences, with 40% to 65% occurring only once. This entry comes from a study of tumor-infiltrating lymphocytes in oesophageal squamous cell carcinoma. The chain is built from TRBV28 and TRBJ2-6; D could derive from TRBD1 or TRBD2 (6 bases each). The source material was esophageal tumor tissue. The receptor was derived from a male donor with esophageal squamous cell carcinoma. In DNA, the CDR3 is TGTGCCAGCAAACGGGGGCTGAGCTCTGGGGCCAACGTCCTGACTTTC. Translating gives CASKRGLSSGANVLTF.